This T cell receptor beta chain was found in a study of CD8 T cells in Susac syndrome. Overall study context: At the time their blood was drawn, patients with Susac syndrome were either therapy-naive, on corticosteroids (with some of them also receiving intravenous immunoglobulin), or on intravenous immunoglobulin alone.

The RNA input was about 0.5 to 1 ug, and it was reverse transcribed with random hexamers. TCRdb redid the calling of the immunoSEQ multiplex PCR reads with MiXCR, one entry per CDR3 protein. Of 200,000 to 250,000 distinct CDR3 sequences detected, about 94% appear once; the ten largest clones hold 0.15% to 0.2%. TEMRA cells were FACS-enriched, unlike CD8+ and CD4+ T cells, which were negatively isolated. This CDR3 spans 13 amino acids. Germline V gene data show CDR1 as MNHEY and CDR2 as SVGEGT. Trimming pared 5 bases from V and 6 bases from J, leaving 11 bases between. This clonotype originated in a human donor with Susac syndrome. The sequenced material came from CD4+ T cells from PBMCs. V gene TRBV6-2 or TRBV6-3 combines with J gene TRBJ1-5; D is possibly TRBD1 (5 bases). CDR3 nucleotide sequence: TGTGCCAGCAGTCTATCAGGGATTCAGCCCCAGCATTTT. It codes for CASSLSGIQPQHF.